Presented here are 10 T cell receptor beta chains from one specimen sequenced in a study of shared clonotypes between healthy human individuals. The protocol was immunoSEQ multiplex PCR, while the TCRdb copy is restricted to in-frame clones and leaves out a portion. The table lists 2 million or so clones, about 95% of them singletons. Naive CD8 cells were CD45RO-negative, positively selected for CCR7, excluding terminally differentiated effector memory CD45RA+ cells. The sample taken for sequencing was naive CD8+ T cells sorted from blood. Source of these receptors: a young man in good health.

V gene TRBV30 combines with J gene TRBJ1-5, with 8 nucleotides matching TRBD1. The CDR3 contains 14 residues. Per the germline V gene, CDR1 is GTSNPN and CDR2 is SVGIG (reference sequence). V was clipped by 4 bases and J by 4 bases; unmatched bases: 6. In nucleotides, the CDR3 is TGTGCCTGGAATATAGGACAGGGAAATCAGCCCCAGCATTTT. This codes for CAWNIGQGNQPQHF. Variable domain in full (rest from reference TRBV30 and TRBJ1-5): SQTIHQWPATLVQPVGSPLSLECTVEGTSNPNLYWYRQAAGRGLQLLFYSVGIGQISSEVPQNLSASRPQDRQFILSSKKLLLSDSGFYLCAWNIGQGNQPQHFGDGTRLSIL.

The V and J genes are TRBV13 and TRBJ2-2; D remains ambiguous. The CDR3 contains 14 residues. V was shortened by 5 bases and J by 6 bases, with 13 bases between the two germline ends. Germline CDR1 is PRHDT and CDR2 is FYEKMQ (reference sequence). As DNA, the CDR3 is TGTGCCAGCAGCCCGGAAGGATCCCCCGGGGAGCTGTTTTTT. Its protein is CASSPEGSPGELFF.

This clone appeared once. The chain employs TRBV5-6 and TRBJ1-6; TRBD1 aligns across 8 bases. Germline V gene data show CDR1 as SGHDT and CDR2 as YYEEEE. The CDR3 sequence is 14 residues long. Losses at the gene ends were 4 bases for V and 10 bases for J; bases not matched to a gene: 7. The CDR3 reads CASSEDRVKSPLHF. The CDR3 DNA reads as TGTGCCAGCAGCGAGGACAGGGTTAAGTCACCCCTCCACTTT.

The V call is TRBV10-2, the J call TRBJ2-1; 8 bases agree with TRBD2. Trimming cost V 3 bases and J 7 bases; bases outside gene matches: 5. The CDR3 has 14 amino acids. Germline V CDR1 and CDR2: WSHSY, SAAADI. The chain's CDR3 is CASSDGGGINEQFF. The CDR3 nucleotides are TGCGCCAGCAGTGACGGCGGGGGGATTAATGAGCAGTTCTTC.

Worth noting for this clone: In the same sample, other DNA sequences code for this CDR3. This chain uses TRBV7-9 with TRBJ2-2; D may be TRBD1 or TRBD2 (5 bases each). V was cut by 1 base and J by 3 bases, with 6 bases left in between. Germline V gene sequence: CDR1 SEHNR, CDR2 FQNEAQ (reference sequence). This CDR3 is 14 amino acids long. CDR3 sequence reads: CASSLGGDTGELFF. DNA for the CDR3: TGTGCCAGCAGCTTAGGAGGGGACACCGGGGAGCTGTTTTTT.

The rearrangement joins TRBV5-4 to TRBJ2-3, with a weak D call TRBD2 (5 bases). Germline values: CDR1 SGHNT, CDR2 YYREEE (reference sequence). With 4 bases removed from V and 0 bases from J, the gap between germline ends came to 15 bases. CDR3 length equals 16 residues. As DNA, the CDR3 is TGTGCCAGCAGCCTCCTAAGCGGTACTAGCACAGATACGCAGTATTTT. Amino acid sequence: CASSLLSGTSTDTQYF.

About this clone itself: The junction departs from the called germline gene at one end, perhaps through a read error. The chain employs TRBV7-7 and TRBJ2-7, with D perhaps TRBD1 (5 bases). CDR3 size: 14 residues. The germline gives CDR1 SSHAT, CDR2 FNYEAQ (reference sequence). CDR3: CASSPAREPYEQYF. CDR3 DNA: TGTGCTAGCAGCCCAGCCAGGGAACCCTACGAGCAGTACTTC.

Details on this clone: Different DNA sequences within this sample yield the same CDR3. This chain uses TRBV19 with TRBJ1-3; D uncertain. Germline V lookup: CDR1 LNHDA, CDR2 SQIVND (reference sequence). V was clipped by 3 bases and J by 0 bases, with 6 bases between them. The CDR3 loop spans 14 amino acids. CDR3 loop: CASSISASGNTIYF. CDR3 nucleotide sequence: TGTGCCAGTAGTATCTCGGCCTCTGGAAACACCATATATTTT.

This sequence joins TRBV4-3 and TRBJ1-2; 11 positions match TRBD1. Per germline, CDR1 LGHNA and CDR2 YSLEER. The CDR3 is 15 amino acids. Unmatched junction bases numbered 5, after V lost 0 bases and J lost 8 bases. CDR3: CASSQDGQGAGGYTF. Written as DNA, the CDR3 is TGCGCCAGCAGCCAAGACGGACAGGGGGCCGGCGGCTACACCTTC.

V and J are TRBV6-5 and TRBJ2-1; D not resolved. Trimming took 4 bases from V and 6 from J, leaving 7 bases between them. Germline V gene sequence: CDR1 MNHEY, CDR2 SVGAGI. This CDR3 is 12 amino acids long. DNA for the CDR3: TGTGCCAGCAGTTCCCCGTCCAATGAGCAGTTCTTC. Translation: CASSSPSNEQFF.